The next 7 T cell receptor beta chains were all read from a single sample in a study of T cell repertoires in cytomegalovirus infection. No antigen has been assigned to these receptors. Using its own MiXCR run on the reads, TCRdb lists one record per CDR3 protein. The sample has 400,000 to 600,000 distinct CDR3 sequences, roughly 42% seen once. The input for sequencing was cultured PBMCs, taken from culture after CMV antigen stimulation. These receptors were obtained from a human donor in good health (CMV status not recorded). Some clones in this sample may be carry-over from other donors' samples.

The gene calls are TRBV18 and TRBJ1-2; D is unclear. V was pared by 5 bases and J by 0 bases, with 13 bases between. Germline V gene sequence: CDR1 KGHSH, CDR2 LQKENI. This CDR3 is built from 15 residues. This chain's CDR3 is CASSSVGEANYGYTF. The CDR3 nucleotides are TGTGCCAGCTCAAGCGTGGGCGAGGCTAACTATGGCTACACCTTC.

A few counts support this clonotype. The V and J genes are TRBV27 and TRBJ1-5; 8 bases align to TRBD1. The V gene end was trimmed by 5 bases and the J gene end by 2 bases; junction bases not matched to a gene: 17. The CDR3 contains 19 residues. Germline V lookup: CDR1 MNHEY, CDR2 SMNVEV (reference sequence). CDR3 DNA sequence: TGTGCCAGCAGTGGTGGACAGGGAATCTACCCCACGGGCAATCAGCCCCAGCATTTT. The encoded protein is CASSGGQGIYPTGNQPQHF.

The CDR3 DNA follows: TGTGCCAGCAGTTACACCGGGACAGGTTCACCCCTCCACTTT. It yields the protein CASSYTGTGSPLHF. The chain has TRBV2 and TRBJ1-6, with TRBD1 matching over 8 bases. Germline values: CDR1 SNHLY, CDR2 FYNNEI. The CDR3 is 14 residues long. J was trimmed by 9 bases and V by 5 bases; bases with no gene match: 6. Based on the CDR3 plus reference TRBV2 and TRBJ1-6, the full variable domain is EPEVTQTPSHQVTQMGQEVILRCVPISNHLYFYWYRQILGQKVEFLVSFYNNEISEKSEIFDDQFSVERPDGSNFTLKIRSTKLEDSAMYFCASSYTGTGSPLHFGNGTRLTVT.

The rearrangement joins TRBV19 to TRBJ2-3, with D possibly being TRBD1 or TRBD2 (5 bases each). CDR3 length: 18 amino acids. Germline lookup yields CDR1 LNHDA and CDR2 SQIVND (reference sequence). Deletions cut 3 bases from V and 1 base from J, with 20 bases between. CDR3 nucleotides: TGTGCCAGTAGTATCTCCGGGACGAGAGGGTTGGGCACAGATACGCAGTATTTT. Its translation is CASSISGTRGLGTDTQYF.

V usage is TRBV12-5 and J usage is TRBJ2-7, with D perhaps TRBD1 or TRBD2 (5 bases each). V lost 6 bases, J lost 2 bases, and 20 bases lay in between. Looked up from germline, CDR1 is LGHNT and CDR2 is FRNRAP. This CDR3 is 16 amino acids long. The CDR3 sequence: CASGEDSWAGTYEQYF. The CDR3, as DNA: TGTGCTAGTGGGGAGGATTCTTGGGCAGGGACCTACGAGCAGTACTTC.

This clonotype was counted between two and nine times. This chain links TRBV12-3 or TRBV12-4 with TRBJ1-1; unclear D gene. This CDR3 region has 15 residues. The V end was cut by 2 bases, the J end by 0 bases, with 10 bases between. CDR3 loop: CASSLPAPMNTEAFF. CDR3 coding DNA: TGTGCCAGCAGTTTACCGGCCCCCATGAACACTGAAGCTTTCTTT.

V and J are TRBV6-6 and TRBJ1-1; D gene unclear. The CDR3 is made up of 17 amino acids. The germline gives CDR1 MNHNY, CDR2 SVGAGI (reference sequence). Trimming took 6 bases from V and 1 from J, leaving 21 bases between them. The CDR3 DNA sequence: TGTGCCAGCAGCCACGGGTATGGTTGGGGTAAGAACACTGAAGCTTTCTTT. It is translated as CASSHGYGWGKNTEAFF.